The sample holds one count of the clone carrying this T cell receptor (beta chain). The sample is drawn from a study of TIL therapy for anti-PD-1-resistant metastatic lung cancer. Noted time point: pre-treatment sample, taken before nivolumab and TIL therapy. This was the immunoSEQ v3 assay. Only in-frame clones appear in the TCRdb table, and some are missing; sequencing was by immunoSEQ multiplex PCR. The sample includes more than 15,000 clones, about 80% of them seen just once. The receptor's source is a person aged 25-79 years with non-small cell lung cancer. The specimen was blood, collected at baseline.

CDR3: CASSLTPRTGSGNTIYF. The CDR3 DNA follows: TGTGCCAGCAGCTTAACCCCCCGGACAGGGTCGGGAAACACCATATATTTT. The chain has TRBV7-8 and TRBJ1-3; TRBD1 matches 8 bases. The V and J ends lost 2 bases and 4 bases, in that order; junction bases with no gene match: 10. This CDR3 spans 17 amino acids. Germline V lookup: CDR1 SGHVS, CDR2 FQNEAQ.